The entry that follows covers one T cell receptor beta chain sequence. Its specificity is unknown. The data were obtained in a study of T-cell memory formation after mild COVID-19. Study findings and constraints: There were some responding clones in pre-infection memory, which suggested that cross-reactive memory had joined. CD4+ clones that contracted lay mainly in CM and EM; CD8+ ones lay in EMRA.

The CDR3 contains 16 residues. The V gene's germline CDR1 is LNHNV and CDR2 YYDKDF (reference sequence). Trimming removed 8 bases from V and 1 base from J, with 17 bases in between. TCRdb analysed the 5' RACE reads with MiXCR anew, one entry per CDR3 protein. This table has about 470,000 distinct CDR3 sequences, 20% to 30% appearing once. This chain uses TRBV15 with TRBJ2-2, with D perhaps matching TRBD1 or TRBD2 (6 bases each). The receptor was isolated from an adult woman who had mild COVID-19 (a few samples of this study predate the infection). Cell type and time point are not known. Sequenced material: PBMCs or a T cell subset sorted from them (not recorded which). The CDR3 coding sequence is TGTGCCACCGGCCCCCGAGGGGGACTGAACACCGGGGAGCTGTTTTTT. Translated: CATGPRGGLNTGELFF.